These 30 T cell receptor beta chains were all obtained from the same sample, sequenced in a study of post-analysis software for immune sequencing data. Study-wide points: With TRBV5-6, TRBV5-1 and TRBV20-1 included, about five TRBV segments were more frequent in patients than in controls.

Unique molecular identifiers were present in the TCR beta cDNA libraries. TCRdb used MiXCR to reprocess the PCR reads, holding one entry per CDR3 protein. The sample records over 300,000 distinct CDR3 sequences, about a third being singletons. These receptors have no known antigen. The specimen was blood. The receptors were gathered from a girl aged 10-17 years with multiple sclerosis.

This clonotype was observed many times. The chain joins TRBV15 to TRBJ2-7; D ambiguous. Germline V CDR1 and CDR2: LNHNV, YYDKDF (reference sequence). The CDR3 has 14 residues. Deletions cut 3 bases from V and 2 bases from J, with 11 bases between. CDR3: CATSSSMKAYEQYF. The CDR3 region has the DNA TGTGCCACCAGCAGTTCCATGAAGGCCTACGAGCAGTACTTC. Complete variable domain (other parts from reference TRBV15 and TRBJ2-7): DAMVIQNPRYQVTQFGKPVTLSCSQTLNHNVMYWYQQKSSQAPKLLFHYYDKDFNNEADTPDNFQSRRPNTSFCFLDIRSPGLGDTAMYLCATSSSMKAYEQYFGPGTRLTVT.

V and J are TRBV6-2 or TRBV6-3 and TRBJ1-5; D gene ambiguous. Trimming took off 5 bases at V and 1 base at J, with 6 bases between the two ends. Germline CDR1 reads MNHEY; CDR2 reads SVGEGT. The CDR3 length is 13 residues. In DNA, the CDR3 is TGTGCCAGCAGTGAACCAAGCAATCAGCCCCAGCATTTT. Translating it yields CASSEPSNQPQHF.

At least ten counts were recorded for this clonotype. The V call is TRBV5-1, the J call TRBJ1-2, with D possibly TRBD1 on 6 matching bases. The CDR3 is 13 residues long. V was pared by 5 bases and J by 4 bases, with 12 bases between. Germline values: CDR1 SGHRS, CDR2 YFSETQ. CDR3: CASRQGGGYGYTF. DNA for the CDR3: TGCGCCAGCAGACAGGGAGGAGGCTATGGCTACACCTTC.

This rearrangement joins TRBV7-2 to TRBJ2-1; TRBD1 is a possible D gene (5 bases). The germline V gene encodes CDR1 SGHTA and CDR2 FQGNSA. The CDR3 is made up of 13 amino acids. The germline V and J ends were trimmed by 6 bases and 4 bases, with 10 bases remaining between them. The CDR3 DNA follows: TGTGCCAGCAGAGGGGTCGAGTACAATGAGCAGTTCTTC. Translation gives CASRGVEYNEQFF.

The chain employs TRBV6-5 and TRBJ2-2; a possible D gene is TRBD1 (5 bases). Germline V gene data show CDR1 as MNHEY and CDR2 as SVGAGI. This CDR3 region has 15 residues. Trimming left V 6 bases short and J 1 base short, with 12 bases between. The DNA of the CDR3 is TGTGCCAGCAGGAAGGGGCACATGAACACCGGGGAGCTGTTTTTT. It is translated as CASRKGHMNTGELFF.

This clonotype came up many times. The chain links TRBV20-1 to TRBJ2-3, with a tentative D call TRBD2 (6 bases). The CDR3 contains 14 residues. Trimming shortened V by 0 bases and J by 2 bases, and 9 bases separated the two germline ends. CDR1 is DFQATT and CDR2 is SNEGSKA in the germline V gene (reference sequence). The CDR3 region has the DNA TGCAGTGCTAGAGATCGGGACTCCACAGATACGCAGTATTTT. It translates to CSARDRDSTDTQYF.

The rearrangement links TRBV20-1 to TRBJ2-5; TRBD1 aligns across 9 bases. The CDR3 spans 14 residues. Germline CDR1 and CDR2: DFQATT and SNEGSKA (reference sequence). V lost 1 base, J lost 0 bases, and 0 bases stayed unmatched. The CDR3 sequence is CSARGDRDQETQYF. The CDR3 DNA reads as TGCAGTGCTAGAGGGGACAGGGACCAAGAGACCCAGTACTTC.

The CDR3 sequence: CASAPRGSDTDTQYF. The CDR3, as DNA: TGTGCCAGCGCGCCCCGGGGTAGTGACACAGATACGCAGTATTTT. The chain has TRBV5-8 and TRBJ2-3; tentative D call: TRBD2 (5 bases). V was shortened by 7 bases and J by 2 bases, with 17 bases between the two germline ends. The CDR3 spans 15 residues. Germline CDR1 and CDR2: SGHTS and YDEGEE.

CDR3 protein: CSATPLWMKGEPSTDTQYF. CDR3 nucleotides: TGCAGTGCTACCCCCCTATGGATGAAGGGGGAACCTAGCACAGATACGCAGTATTTT. V gene TRBV20-1 combines with J gene TRBJ2-3, with a weak D call TRBD1 (6 bases). V was clipped by 4 bases and J by 0 bases, with 26 bases between them. The CDR3 has 19 residues. Germline V CDR1 and CDR2: DFQATT, SNEGSKA (reference sequence).

The genes are TRBV7-9 and TRBJ2-7; D may be TRBD2 (5 bases). V shed 1 base and J shed 2 bases, with 9 bases lying between them. Germline V lookup: CDR1 SEHNR, CDR2 FQNEAQ (reference sequence). This CDR3 spans 14 amino acids. The DNA for the CDR3 is TGTGCCAGCAGCTTAGTGGCGGGCCCCTACGAGCAGTACTTC. This translates into CASSLVAGPYEQYF.

V is TRBV5-6 and J is TRBJ2-3, with D unresolved. From germline, CDR1 is SGHDT and CDR2 YYEEEE. V was trimmed by 3 bases and J by 6 bases, leaving 17 bases between them. CDR3 length equals 15 residues. In nucleotides, the CDR3 is TGTGCCAGCAGCTCAGCCCAGAACGGCTGGGATACGCAGTATTTT. This codes for CASSSAQNGWDTQYF.

This chain links TRBV6-1 with TRBJ2-2, with a possible D match to TRBD1 (5 bases). Per the germline V gene, CDR1 is MNHNS and CDR2 is SASEGT. This CDR3 contains 15 residues. In DNA, the CDR3 is TGTGTCGCGAGAATTCAACAGGCCGTGGCCGGGGAGCTGTTTTTT. Its protein product is CVARIQQAVAGELFF.

This sequence joins TRBV6-2 or TRBV6-3 and TRBJ2-3; D call uncertain. The CDR3 is 13 amino acids. V shed 2 bases and J shed 7 bases, with 10 bases lying between them. Germline V gene sequence: CDR1 MNHEY, CDR2 SVGEGT. The CDR3 spells CASSYNKGNTQYF. CDR3 bases: TGTGCCAGCAGTTACAACAAGGGAAATACGCAGTATTTT.

The chain links TRBV7-9 to TRBJ1-5; the D gene is possibly TRBD1 (5 bases). V was shortened by 5 bases and J by 4 bases, with 9 bases between the two germline ends. The CDR3 is 13 residues long. Germline V gives CDR1 SEHNR, CDR2 FQNEAQ (reference sequence). CDR3 sequence: CASSEGTNQPQHF. CDR3 DNA: TGTGCCAGCAGCGAGGGGACTAATCAGCCCCAGCATTTT.

This clonotype has a handful of counts. The genes are TRBV12-3 or TRBV12-4 and TRBJ2-1, with 11 bases lining up with TRBD1. The J call may be incorrect, as the DNA end agrees better with TRBJ2-7. CDR3 length: 15 residues. The CDR3 here is CASSLGTGGTCEQYF. The CDR3 DNA is TGTGCCAGCAGTCTAGGGACAGGGGGAACCTGCGAGCAGTACTTC.

This rearrangement joins TRBV11-1 to TRBJ2-7; D remains ambiguous. The CDR3 sequence is 14 residues long. V was clipped by 1 base and J by 3 bases, with 10 bases between them. Per the germline V gene, CDR1 is SGHAT and CDR2 is FQDESV (reference sequence). The DNA for the CDR3 is TGTGCCAGCAGCTTAGAGTTGACCGACTACGAGCAGTACTTC. This translates into CASSLELTDYEQYF.

The CDR3 loop reads CASSYGQGQYNEQFF. As DNA, the CDR3 is TGCGCCAGCAGCTATGGACAGGGGCAATACAATGAGCAGTTCTTC. The chain is built from TRBV4-1 and TRBJ2-1; 9 bases line up with TRBD1. Looked up from germline, CDR1 is MGHRA and CDR2 is YSYEKL. The CDR3 runs 15 residues. The V and J ends lost 5 bases and 4 bases, in that order; junction bases with no gene match: 6.

A few counts support this clonotype. The chain links TRBV6-1 to TRBJ2-3; tentatively, D is TRBD2 (5 bases). The V end was cut by 3 bases, the J end by 5 bases, with 12 bases between. The CDR3 contains 14 residues. Germline V gene lookup returns CDR1 MNHNS and CDR2 SASEGT. CDR3 loop: CASSDASRIDTQYF. The CDR3 coding sequence is TGTGCCAGCAGTGACGCTAGCAGGATAGATACGCAGTATTTT.

The CDR3 nucleotides are TGTGCCACCAGCAGGGGATTCGAGCGGGGAATAACCTACGAGCAGTACTTC. It encodes CATSRGFERGITYEQYF. The chain links TRBV15 to TRBJ2-7, with 7 bases fitting TRBD2. Per the germline V gene, CDR1 is LNHNV and CDR2 is YYDKDF (reference sequence). With V trimmed by 3 bases and J by 2 bases, 13 bases remained unmatched. This CDR3 has 17 amino acids.

The J gene is TRBJ2-7, the V gene TRBV5-1, with TRBD2 matching 7 bases. Unmatched junction bases numbered 12, after V lost 2 bases and J lost 4 bases. CDR1 is SGHRS, CDR2 YFSETQ, per germline. The CDR3 is 16 amino acids. CDR3 nucleotides: TGCGCCAGCAGCTTTGGAATGACTAGCCAAGCGTACGAGCAGTACTTC. Residues: CASSFGMTSQAYEQYF.

This clonotype has more than one count but fewer than ten. The rearrangement uses TRBV20-1 and TRBJ1-5; D is unclear. V dropped 5 bases and J dropped 6 bases, with 8 bases sitting between them. The CDR3 is made up of 11 amino acids. In germline, CDR1 is DFQATT, CDR2 SNEGSKA (reference sequence). CDR3 nucleotides: TGCAGTGCTTCTACGGGTCAGCCCCAGCATTTT. It codes for CSASTGQPQHF.

Note on this clonotype: One end of the junction does not line up with germline, which may come from a read error. The chain couples TRBV4-1 to TRBJ2-3; the D gene could be TRBD1 or TRBD2 (5 bases each). This CDR3 contains 16 residues. Germline lookup yields CDR1 MGHRA and CDR2 YSYEKL. CDR3 residues: CASSQVWARGTDTQYF. For the CDR3, the DNA is TGCGCCAGCAGCCAAGTCTGGGCCCGGGGCACCGATACGCAGTATTTT.

A few counts support this clonotype. The chain carries TRBV29-1 and TRBJ2-1; D remains unclear. Germline loops: CDR1 SQVTM, CDR2 ANQGSEA. Trimming shortened V by 6 bases and J by 0 bases, and 9 bases separated the two germline ends. This CDR3 is 13 amino acids long. The CDR3 is CSVPLYSYNEQFF. In DNA, the CDR3 is TGCAGCGTCCCCCTTTACTCCTACAATGAGCAGTTCTTC.

The chain recombines TRBV6-5 with TRBJ2-2, with 11 bases aligning to TRBD2. Germline V lookup: CDR1 MNHEY, CDR2 SVGAGI. This CDR3 has 14 residues. V was clipped by 10 bases and J by 6 bases; unmatched bases: 7. CDR3 DNA: TGTGCCACCAAGACTAGCGGGGACGCCGGGGAGCTGTTTTTT. It translates to CATKTSGDAGELFF.

This clonotype was counted a few times. V gene TRBV12-3 or TRBV12-4 combines with J gene TRBJ2-1, with D maybe TRBD2 (5 bases). Trimming cost V 2 bases and J 10 bases, with 6 bases left between them. This CDR3 has 11 amino acids. CDR3 residues: CASSLSGEQFF. CDR3 nucleotide sequence: TGTGCCAGCAGTTTATCGGGGGAGCAGTTCTTC.

There are many counts of this clonotype. This chain uses TRBV7-2 with TRBJ1-4, with D possibly TRBD1 on 6 matching bases. Germline loops: CDR1 SGHTA, CDR2 FQGNSA. The V gene lost 6 bases and the J gene lost 4 bases, with 12 bases spanning the gap. The CDR3 loop spans 14 amino acids. The CDR3 coding sequence is TGTGCCAGCAGTCCGGACAGCTTTAATGAAAAACTGTTTTTT. Its protein product is CASSPDSFNEKLFF.

This clonotype was found a few times. The genes are TRBV4-1 and TRBJ1-5; maybe TRBD1 (6 bases). In germline, CDR1 is MGHRA, CDR2 YSYEKL. The CDR3 length is 14 residues. Trimming pared 4 bases from V and 3 bases from J, leaving 10 bases between. The CDR3 protein is CASSRTVFNQPQHF. CDR3 coding DNA: TGCGCCAGCAGCCGGACAGTCTTCAATCAGCCCCAGCATTTT.

This clonotype was picked up a small number of times. In DNA, the CDR3 is TGCAGCGTTGATCCGGTCTCCGGGACCCAGTACTTC. Its translation: CSVDPVSGTQYF. The V and J genes are TRBV29-1 and TRBJ2-5; D call uncertain. The CDR3 has 12 residues. Germline CDR1 and CDR2: SQVTM and ANQGSEA. V shed 3 bases and J shed 7 bases, with 12 bases lying between them.

The chain employs TRBV28 and TRBJ2-3; 7 nucleotides line up with TRBD1. CDR3 size: 17 residues. Germline values: CDR1 MDHEN, CDR2 SYDVKM. V dropped 6 bases and J dropped 3; count of bases not matched to a gene: 15. The CDR3 spells CASRATKTGLGTDTQYF. In DNA, the CDR3 is TGTGCCAGCAGGGCCACCAAGACAGGGCTGGGAACAGATACGCAGTATTTT.

This clonotype showed up just a few times. The J gene is TRBJ2-1, the V gene TRBV2; D is uncertain. V dropped 4 bases and J dropped 7 bases, with 11 bases sitting between them. CDR1 SNHLY and CDR2 FYNNEI come from the germline V gene. The length of the CDR3 is 13 residues. The CDR3 DNA is TGTGCCAGCAGTGGCACGTTTGGGAATGAGCAGTTCTTC. Its protein is CASSGTFGNEQFF. Variable domain in full (rest from reference TRBV2 and TRBJ2-1): EPEVTQTPSHQVTQMGQEVILRCVPISNHLYFYWYRQILGQKVEFLVSFYNNEISEKSEIFDDQFSVERPDGSNFTLKIRSTKLEDSAMYFCASSGTFGNEQFFGPGTRLTVL.